This TCR beta chain was documented in a study of T cell responses to AZD1222 COVID-19 vaccine. As for this clone: Antigen unknown.

Findings of the study overall: Clonal diversity was possibly underestimated, and white British individuals and females predominated among donors.

This CDR3 has 15 residues. CDR1 is KGHSH and CDR2 is LQKENI in the germline V gene. The V segment lost 5 bases and the J segment 6 bases; nucleotides outside the gene matches: 5. The data were produced by immunoSEQ multiplex PCR, yet TCRdb's version contains in-frame clones alone and is incomplete. The top ten clones hold roughly 5% of a sample with 150,000 or so clones, approximately 92% of them seen once. The genes are TRBV18 and TRBJ1-6; TRBD1 agrees at 9 bases. This receptor was identified in an adult in good health. Sequences were derived from peripheral blood, sampled on day 0 of AZD1222 vaccination. The CDR3 reads CASSTTGQGNSPLHF. The DNA for the CDR3 is TGTGCCAGCTCAACTACGGGACAGGGTAATTCACCCCTCCACTTT.